Below are 7 T cell receptor beta chains sequenced from a single sample in a study of prognosis after radiotherapy for stage I lung cancer. Multiplex PCR in two rounds served to amplify TCR beta CDR3 from genomic DNA. Gene-specific TRBV and TRBJ primers were used in PCR round one. Using its own MiXCR run on the multiplex PCR reads, TCRdb lists one record per CDR3 protein. The table records over 12,000 distinct CDR3 sequences, about 57% of them present only once. The sample consisted of PBMCs, taken before or after stereotactic body radiation therapy (not recorded which). The receptor source for this set is a donor at least 50 years old with non-small cell lung cancer.

CDR3 sequence reads: CASSPRGTSAGDEQYF. DNA of the CDR3: TGTGCCAGTAGCCCAAGAGGGACTAGCGCGGGTGACGAGCAGTACTTC. The gene calls are TRBV19 and TRBJ2-7, with 10 bases lining up with TRBD2. This CDR3 has 16 residues. V trimming: 6 bases; J trimming: 5 bases; junction bases outside the gene matches: 13. Germline CDR1 and CDR2: LNHDA and SQIVND (reference sequence).

The chain recombines TRBV19 with TRBJ2-3, with D unresolved. The length of the CDR3 is 20 residues. Germline lookup yields CDR1 LNHDA and CDR2 SQIVND (reference sequence). V was clipped by 4 bases and J by 2 bases, with 28 bases between them. The CDR3 here is CASSTRWARDGGRFTDTQYF. The CDR3 bases are TGTGCCAGTAGTACGAGATGGGCTAGGGATGGCGGCCGCTTCACAGATACGCAGTATTTT.

By share, this clonotype counts as medium-sized (0.01 to 0.1%). V and J are TRBV7-3 and TRBJ2-1; D call uncertain. Trimming took 2 bases from V and 3 from J, leaving 14 bases between them. The length of the CDR3 is 16 residues. The germline gives CDR1 SGHTA, CDR2 FQGTGA. DNA for the CDR3: TGTGCCAGCAGCTTACATTCGGGTGGGGTCTACAATGAGCAGTTCTTC. Its protein product is CASSLHSGGVYNEQFF. Filled out from reference TRBV7-3 and TRBJ2-1, the complete variable domain reads GAGVSQTPSNKVTEKGKYVELRCDPISGHTALYWYRQSLGQGPEFLIYFQGTGAADDSGLPNDRFFAVRPEGSVSTLKIQRTERGDSAVYLCASSLHSGGVYNEQFFGPGTRLTVL.

The genes are TRBV20-1 and TRBJ2-7; D is unresolved. V lost 5 bases and J lost 3, with 20 bases in between. The germline CDR1 and CDR2 sequences are DFQATT and SNEGSKA (reference sequence). The CDR3 contains 15 residues. DNA of the CDR3: TGCAGTGCTTCCCTGGGCCAGACATGGAACTACGAGCAGTACTTC. Its translation is CSASLGQTWNYEQYF.

The chain links TRBV7-2 to TRBJ2-2; D may be TRBD1 or TRBD2 (7 bases each). Germline CDR1 reads SGHTA; CDR2 reads FQGNSA. The CDR3 has 16 residues. Trimming took 4 bases from V and 2 from J, leaving 14 bases between them. The CDR3 DNA reads TGTGCCAGCAGCTCATCAGGGGGGGGTAACACCGGGGAGCTGTTTTTT. It translates to CASSSSGGGNTGELFF.

The rearrangement joins TRBV9 to TRBJ1-2; D is undetermined. Per germline, CDR1 SGDLS and CDR2 YYNGEE. The CDR3 length is 15 residues. The V end lost 0 bases, the J end lost 0 bases, and 9 bases lay between the germline ends. CDR3 DNA: TGTGCCAGCAGCGTAGGTGGTGCTACTAACTATGGCTACACCTTC. Translating gives CASSVGGATNYGYTF.

By share, this clonotype counts as medium-sized (0.01 to 0.1%). This CDR3 reads CASSEGGRGYEQYF. As DNA, the CDR3 is TGTGCCAGCAGTGAGGGCGGTAGGGGATACGAGCAGTACTTC. The J gene is TRBJ2-7, the V gene TRBV2; possibly TRBD1 for D (5 bases). The CDR3 spans 14 residues. The ends were cut back, 3 bases at V and 4 bases at J, with 13 bases in the middle. CDR1 and CDR2 (germline): SNHLY, FYNNEI.